This TCR beta chain originates from a study of cytomegalovirus exposure and HLA in healthy donors. Whole-study findings and limits: Around 160 TCR beta chains were listed as cytomegalovirus-associated. Equally common other TCR beta chains were less clonally expanded than HLA-associated ones, a later analysis found. Per a prior analysis, the majority of TCR beta V segments were productive roughly 90% or roughly 30% of the time.

As regards this clone: Its target is not known.

The germline CDR1 and CDR2 sequences are SNHLY and FYNNEI. The CDR3 has 14 residues. Trimming removed 4 bases from V and 5 bases from J, with 14 bases in between. Donors sampled were nominally healthy, though unrecorded immune exposures were likely. In the PCR, 60 Vbeta and 13 Jbeta primers were used. Method: immunoSEQ multiplex PCR; TCRdb's copy keeps in-frame clones and lacks some. The sample includes approximately 210,000 clones. Sequenced material: PBMCs. The TCR was taken from a woman in her 30s in good health and CMV-seropositive. The genes are TRBV2 and TRBJ1-2; D perhaps matches TRBD1 (6 bases). CDR3 sequence (DNA): TGTGCCAGCAGTGGGGTGGGGGCTGGGTATGGCTACACCTTC. Translating gives CASSGVGAGYGYTF.